These T cell receptor beta chains were read from a single sample in a study of shared clonotypes between healthy human individuals. TCRdb's copy holds only in-frame clones and misses some; the assay was immunoSEQ multiplex PCR. The top ten clones hold around 0.14% of a sample with 2.5 million or so clones, approximately 92% of them seen once. Sequenced sample: naive CD4+ T cells sorted from blood. The receptors originated from a young man in good health. Each CDR3 is given with its conserved first and last residue. D genes are given only for firm matches.

v_gene	j_gene	d_gene	CDR3nt	CDR3aa
TRBV28	TRBJ2-7	TRBD2	TGTGCCAGCCATCACACGATGGGGGGGGAAGCCTTTTCCTACGAGCAGTACTTC	CASHHTMGGEAFSYEQYF
TRBV10-1	TRBJ2-5	.	TGCGCCAGCAGTGAGTCGGTAGCGGAGGCAGAGACCCAGTACTTC	CASSESVAEAETQYF
TRBV2	TRBJ1-3	.	TGTGCCAGCAGCTCACTTGGACAGAAAGACACCATATATTTT	CASSSLGQKDTIYF
TRBV9	TRBJ2-7	TRBD1	TGTGCCAGCAGCGTCGACAGGGGCAGTACCTACGAGCAGTACTTC	CASSVDRGSTYEQYF
TRBV30	TRBJ1-6	.	TGTGCCTGGATGATCGGTCGGTATTCACCCCTCCACTTT	CAWMIGRYSPLHF
TRBV7-2	TRBJ1-1	.	TGTGCCAGCAGGAAGGGGGGGCTTAAGAACACTGAAGCTTTCTTT	CASRKGGLKNTEAFF
TRBV29-1	TRBJ2-7	.	TGCAGCGGTGCCCTCGAGGGTGAGCAGTACTTC	CSGALEGEQYF
TRBV6-5	TRBJ1-1	.	TGTGCCAGCAGTTACTGGGAGAACACTGAAGCTTTCTTT	CASSYWENTEAFF
TRBV27	TRBJ2-7	TRBD2	TGTGCCAGCAGTCCCCCGCGGGCTAGCGGGAACTACGAGCAGTACTTC	CASSPPRASGNYEQYF
TRBV11-3	TRBJ2-1	.	TGTGCCAGCAGCTTTACATTGGGGAGTGAGCAGTTCTTC	CASSFTLGSEQFF
TRBV30	TRBJ1-1	.	TGTGCCTGGAGGGACCCCCCGAGTCAAGCTTTCTTT	CAWRDPPSQAFF
TRBV7-3	TRBJ2-7	TRBD2	TGTGCCAGCAGCCTTGGACTAGCGGGGGACGAGCAGTACTTC	CASSLGLAGDEQYF
TRBV7-2	TRBJ2-5	.	TGTGCCAGCAGCCCACCACAGCAAGAGACCCAGTACTTC	CASSPPQQETQYF
TRBV20-1	TRBJ2-7	.	TGCAGTGCCGGATCAGCCTACGAGCAGTACTTC	CSAGSAYEQYF